This TCR beta chain was recorded in a study of early T cells in non-severe SARS-CoV-2 infection. Only a few counts were recorded for this clonotype. Unique molecular identifiers tagged individual cDNA molecules. Each CDR3 protein is one row after TCRdb ran MiXCR on the 5' RACE reads. The sample has fewer than 85,000 distinct CDR3 sequences, around 10% seen once. This CDR3 has 12 residues. V dropped 7 bases and J dropped 2 bases, with 11 bases sitting between them. CDR1 is SQVTM, CDR2 ANQGSEA, per germline. The sample was whole blood, taken at baseline. This receptor was taken from an adult who was a healthcare worker with PCR-confirmed SARS-CoV-2 infection or an uninfected control (not recorded which). V is TRBV29-1 and J is TRBJ1-1; D may be TRBD1 (5 bases). This CDR3 reads CSGGTPNTEAFF. In DNA, the CDR3 is TGCAGCGGCGGGACTCCCAACACTGAAGCTTTCTTT.